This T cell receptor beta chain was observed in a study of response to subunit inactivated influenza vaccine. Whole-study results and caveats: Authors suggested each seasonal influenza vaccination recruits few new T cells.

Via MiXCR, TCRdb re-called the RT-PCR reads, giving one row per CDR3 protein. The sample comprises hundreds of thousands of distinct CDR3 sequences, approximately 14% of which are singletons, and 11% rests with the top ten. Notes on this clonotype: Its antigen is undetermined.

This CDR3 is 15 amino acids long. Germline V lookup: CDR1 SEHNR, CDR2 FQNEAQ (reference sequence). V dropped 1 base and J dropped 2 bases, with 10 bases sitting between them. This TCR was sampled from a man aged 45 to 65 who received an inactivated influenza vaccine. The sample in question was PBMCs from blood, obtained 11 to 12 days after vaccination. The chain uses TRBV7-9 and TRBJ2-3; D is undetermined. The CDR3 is CASSLGGNPTDTQYF. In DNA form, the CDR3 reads TGTGCCAGCAGCTTAGGTGGGAATCCCACAGATACGCAGTATTTT.